This TCR beta chain was identified in a study of shared clonotypes between healthy human individuals. The V and J ends lost 0 bases and 7 bases respectively, with 10 bases between them. The CDR3 has 13 amino acids. Germline V lookup: CDR1 SGDLS, CDR2 YYNGEE. Using immunoSEQ multiplex PCR, the repertoire was profiled, and TCRdb retains in-frame clones only, with some absent. The data hold approximately 740,000 clones, with under 80% observed a single time. This clone was detected once. This sequence was found in a woman between 25 and 40 years old in good health. Sequencing used memory CD4+ T cells sorted from blood. Subset noted: CD45RA-negative fraction. The rearrangement links TRBV9 to TRBJ2-5, with unresolved D. The chain's CDR3 is CASSVDSLGTQYF. CDR3 DNA: TGTGCCAGCAGCGTAGACAGCCTAGGGACCCAGTACTTC.